Listed below are T cell receptor beta chains from one sample, sequenced in a study of blood T cell repertoires in COVID-19. Some clones are missing from TCRdb's copy, which holds only in-frame ones; the method was immunoSEQ multiplex PCR. The sample contains about 200,000 clones, around 80% of which appear only once. Material: peripheral blood. The source of these receptors is a woman in her 70s with acute or convalescent COVID-19. The CDR3 runs from the conserved cysteine through the conserved F or W. D genes are given only for firm matches. The size of a clone is reported for some rows only, either as once, few or many, or as a class for expanded clones.

clone size	D gene	V gene	J gene	CDR3 length	CDR3 protein	CDR3 DNA
NA	NA	TRBV7-8	TRBJ2-2	16	CASSLRGGLGTGELFF	TGTGCCAGCAGCCTAAGGGGGGGTCTCGGCACCGGGGAGCTGTTTTTT
NA	NA	TRBV2	TRBJ1-1	14	CASNTGQMNTEAFF	TGTGCCAGCAATACAGGACAGATGAACACTGAAGCTTTCTTT
few	TRBD1	TRBV27	TRBJ1-6	16	CASSFGTHRGNSPLHF	TGTGCCAGCAGTTTTGGGACACACAGGGGGAATTCACCCCTCCACTTT
NA	NA	TRBV7-9	TRBJ2-7	14	CASSLAAISYEQYF	TGTGCCAGCAGCTTAGCGGCAATCTCCTACGAGCAGTACTTC
NA	NA	TRBV7-9	TRBJ2-5	14	CASSLAGGPTTQYF	TGTGCCAGCAGCTTAGCGGGGGGGCCCACGACCCAGTACTTC
NA	NA	TRBV28	TRBJ1-5	15	CASSEGGGRNQPQHF	TGTGCCAGCAGTGAAGGGGGGGGGAGGAATCAGCCCCAGCATTTT
NA	TRBD1	TRBV7-2	TRBJ1-3	17	CASSLAGQGVRRNTIYF	TGTGCCAGCAGCTTAGCGGGACAGGGGGTTAGAAGAAACACCATATATTTT
NA	TRBD2	TRBV9	TRBJ2-7	15	CASSPPGLAGDEQYF	TGTGCCAGCAGCCCCCCGGGACTAGCGGGAGACGAGCAGTACTTC
NA	TRBD1	TRBV7-8	TRBJ2-6	17	CASSKGQGPSGANVLTF	TGTGCCAGCAGCAAAGGACAGGGGCCGTCTGGGGCCAACGTCCTGACTTTC
NA	TRBD2	TRBV3-1/TRBV3-2	TRBJ2-2	17	CASSPMGLAGASGELFF	TGTGCCAGCAGCCCAATGGGACTAGCGGGAGCCTCCGGGGAGCTGTTTTTT
few	NA	TRBV5-1	TRBJ1-1	13	CASSLAPGTEAFF	TGCGCCAGCAGCTTGGCCCCGGGGACTGAAGCTTTCTTT
NA	NA	TRBV3-1/TRBV3-2	TRBJ2-3	13	CASSGQASDTQYF	TGTGCCAGCAGCGGCCAGGCTTCAGATACGCAGTATTTT
NA	NA	TRBV19	TRBJ2-7	15	CASSINGVGGYEQYF	TGTGCCAGTAGTATTAATGGGGTCGGGGGCTACGAGCAGTACTTC
NA	TRBD1	TRBV5-4	TRBJ1-3	16	CASSSGQGMAGNTIYF	TGTGCCAGCAGCTCGGGACAGGGTATGGCTGGAAACACCATATATTTT
NA	TRBD2	TRBV14	TRBJ2-1	19	CASSQASGGTWRRGNEQFF	TGTGCCAGCAGCCAAGCGTCAGGAGGTACTTGGCGGCGGGGGAATGAGCAGTTCTTC
NA	TRBD1	TRBV4-1	TRBJ2-7	14	CASSLGTGSYEQYF	TGCGCCAGCAGCCTCGGGACAGGAAGTTACGAGCAGTACTTC
NA	NA	TRBV7-2	TRBJ2-5	13	CASSLAGAQTQYF	TGTGCCAGCAGCTTAGCGGGGGCTCAGACCCAGTACTTC
NA	NA	TRBV7-6	TRBJ2-3	17	CASSLGVGGMGTDTQYF	TGTGCCAGCAGCTTAGGGGTAGGCGGGATGGGGACAGATACGCAGTATTTT
NA	TRBD1	TRBV19	TRBJ1-2	12	CASETGAGGYTF	TGTGCCAGTGAGACAGGGGCGGGGGGCTACACCTTC
NA	NA	TRBV5-4	TRBJ1-3	14	CASSQGMGRDTIYF	TGTGCCAGCAGTCAGGGAATGGGTCGAGACACCATATATTTT
few	NA	TRBV6-5	TRBJ2-7	13	CASSSTDTYEQYF	TGTGCCAGCAGTTCTACTGACACATACGAGCAGTACTTC
NA	TRBD1	TRBV29-1	TRBJ1-1	13	CSVKDRGNTEAFF	TGCAGCGTGAAGGACAGGGGGAACACTGAAGCTTTCTTT
many	TRBD1	TRBV7-2	TRBJ1-2	13	CASSSGQDTTSTF	TGTGCCAGCAGCTCCGGACAGGACACGACGAGCACCTTC
NA	NA	TRBV5-4	TRBJ2-1	14	CASSLFQGYNEQFF	TGTGCCAGCAGCTTGTTCCAGGGGTACAATGAGCAGTTCTTC
NA	TRBD2	TRBV19	TRBJ2-1	16	CASSRLAGGPYNEQFF	TGTGCCAGTAGTAGACTAGCGGGAGGGCCCTACAATGAGCAGTTCTTC
NA	NA	TRBV1	TRBJ2-7	17	CTSSQGPEAPMTYEQYF	TGCACCAGCAGCCAAGGCCCAGAGGCCCCCATGACCTACGAGCAGTACTTC
NA	NA	TRBV7-9	TRBJ2-1	14	CASSRTDRWLEQFF	TGTGCCAGCAGCCGAACCGACAGGTGGTTGGAGCAGTTCTTC
NA	NA	TRBV2	TRBJ1-6	15	CASSEEDRGYSPLHF	TGTGCCAGCAGTGAAGAGGACAGAGGCTATTCACCCCTCCACTTT
NA	TRBD1	TRBV18	TRBJ2-7	13	CASSPNRGNEQYF	TGTGCCAGCTCACCCAACAGGGGAAACGAGCAGTACTTC
once	NA	TRBV20-1	TRBJ1-1	11	CSAPGVTEAFF	TGCAGTGCTCCAGGGGTCACTGAAGCTTTCTTT
NA	NA	TRBV5-5	TRBJ1-5	15	CASSLDDRENQPQHF	TGTGCCAGCAGCTTGGACGATAGGGAGAATCAGCCCCAGCATTTT